This passage covers 9 T cell receptor beta chains from one sample sequenced in a study of cytomegalovirus exposure and HLA in healthy donors. Sequenced by immunoSEQ multiplex PCR; TCRdb stores in-frame clones only, minus some. Among 140,000 to 150,000 clones listed, roughly 86% were seen once. The sequencing sample was made of PBMCs. These receptors all come from a man between 18 and 29 years old in good health and CMV-seropositive.

The gene calls are TRBV2 and TRBJ2-1, with 7 bases identical to TRBD1. The J segment lost 6 bases and the V segment lost 6 bases, leaving 11 bases of the junction unmatched. CDR1 SNHLY and CDR2 FYNNEI come from the germline V gene. The CDR3 totals 15 residues. For the CDR3, the DNA is TGTGCCAGCAGAGTTACAGGGGACGGTTTCAATGAGCAGTTCTTC. As protein: CASRVTGDGFNEQFF.

This chain connects TRBV30 to TRBJ2-2; 9 nucleotides align to TRBD1. V dropped 2 bases and J dropped 6; count of bases not matched to a gene: 10. This CDR3 has 16 amino acids. CDR1 and CDR2 from the germline V gene are GTSNPN and SVGIG (reference sequence). The CDR3 sequence is CAWSTTGTGSPGELFF. CDR3 coding DNA: TGTGCCTGGAGTACCACCGGGACAGGGTCTCCCGGGGAGCTGTTTTTT. Looking up the rest from reference TRBV30 and TRBJ2-2 gives the full variable domain: SQTIHQWPATLVQPVGSPLSLECTVEGTSNPNLYWYRQAAGRGLQLLFYSVGIGQISSEVPQNLSASRPQDRQFILSSKKLLLSDSGFYLCAWSTTGTGSPGELFFGEGSRLTVL.

About this clone itself: The identical CDR3 is also encoded by other nucleotide sequences in the sample. The chain links TRBV6-1 to TRBJ2-3; 11 nucleotides align to TRBD2. This CDR3 has 15 residues. From germline, CDR1 is MNHNS and CDR2 SASEGT. The J segment lost 4 bases and the V segment lost 2 bases, leaving 2 bases of the junction unmatched. CDR3: CASSELAGGPDTQYF. The CDR3 nucleotides read TGTGCCAGCAGTGAATTAGCGGGGGGGCCAGATACGCAGTATTTT.

This rearrangement joins TRBV19 to TRBJ2-3, with 10 bases that match TRBD2. This CDR3 is 20 amino acids long. Germline loops: CDR1 LNHDA, CDR2 SQIVND (reference sequence). Trimming at V came to 0 bases and at J to 0 bases, leaving 12 bases not matched to a gene. CDR3 nucleotides: TGTGCCAGTAGTATAGATCAGTTTGGGGTAGCGGGGGGCAGCACAGATACGCAGTATTTT. This codes for CASSIDQFGVAGGSTDTQYF.

The table lists this clone with a count of one. This chain links TRBV7-6 with TRBJ1-5; D gene ambiguous. In germline, CDR1 is SGHVS, CDR2 FNYEAQ. V was cut by 1 base and J by 2 bases, with 12 bases left in between. The CDR3 loop spans 16 amino acids. The CDR3 reads CASSLGIEGRNQPQHF. Here the CDR3 DNA reads TGTGCCAGCAGCTTAGGGATCGAGGGTCGCAATCAGCCCCAGCATTTT.

This chain links TRBV28 with TRBJ1-2, with 8 bases matching TRBD1. V shed 4 bases, J shed 7 bases, and the junction held 11 bases outside the gene matches. Per germline, CDR1 MDHEN and CDR2 SYDVKM. The CDR3 is 15 amino acids. The DNA for the CDR3 is TGTGCCAGCAGTTCCTCTCGGACAGGGTTGAGTGGCTACACCTTC. Amino acids: CASSSSRTGLSGYTF.

The rearrangement uses TRBV5-4 and TRBJ2-3; D perhaps matches TRBD1 (5 bases). V lost 4 bases to trimming and J lost 2 bases, with 11 bases between them. This CDR3 region has 14 residues. Germline CDR1 is SGHNT and CDR2 is YYREEE (reference sequence). The CDR3 spells CASSVQVPTDTQYF. The CDR3 bases are TGTGCCAGCAGCGTACAGGTACCCACAGATACGCAGTATTTT.

This clone was seen once. J is TRBJ1-2 and V is TRBV6-1, with D possibly being TRBD1 (6 bases). Trimming pared 1 base from V and 4 bases from J, leaving 13 bases between. There are 15 residues in the CDR3. Germline CDR1 is MNHNS and CDR2 is SASEGT. The CDR3 nucleotides read TGTGCCAGCAGTGAAGGGATAGGACAGTCCTATGGCTACACCTTC. It specifies CASSEGIGQSYGYTF.

The rearrangement uses TRBV18 and TRBJ2-7, with TRBD1 matching over 11 bases. The germline CDR1 and CDR2 sequences are KGHSH and LQKENI. The V and J ends lost 3 bases and 5 bases, in that order; junction bases with no gene match: 3. The CDR3 extends over 14 amino acids. This CDR3 reads CASSPGQGANEQYF. For the CDR3, the DNA is TGTGCCAGCTCACCCGGACAGGGGGCAAACGAGCAGTACTTC.